Shown below are 25 T cell receptor beta chains from a single sample sequenced in a study of blood T cell repertoires in COVID-19. Generated by immunoSEQ multiplex PCR, the TCRdb table keeps only in-frame clones and is missing some. The sample carries 220,000 or so clones, nearly 90% recorded once. Sequencing was carried out using PBMCs or T cells enriched from blood (not recorded which). The receptors shown here come from a man aged 25-45 years who had been exposed to COVID-19.

The gene calls are TRBV29-1 and TRBJ1-4; D may be TRBD1 (5 bases). Germline values: CDR1 SQVTM, CDR2 ANQGSEA. V was cut by 4 bases and J by 2 bases, with 8 bases left in between. This CDR3 region has 13 residues. The CDR3 bases are TGCAGCGTTGCGGGGGGGACTAATGAAAAACTGTTTTTT. Translated, it gives CSVAGGTNEKLFF.

The rearrangement uses TRBV6-4 and TRBJ2-3, with TRBD2 identical over 11 bases. Trimming cost V 4 bases and J 4 bases; bases outside gene matches: 7. Per the germline V gene, CDR1 is MRHNA and CDR2 is SNTAGT. This CDR3 has 16 residues. CDR3 amino acids: CASSVTSGGSADTQYF. In DNA, the CDR3 is TGTGCCAGCAGTGTCACTAGCGGGGGATCGGCAGATACGCAGTATTTT.

This clone was found once. The chain carries TRBV5-1 and TRBJ2-1; 7 bases are shared with TRBD2. Germline CDR1 SGHRS, CDR2 YFSETQ. V dropped 4 bases and J dropped 7; count of bases not matched to a gene: 11. The CDR3 runs to 15 residues. The CDR3 nucleotides read TGCGCCAGCAGCCCCGGACTAGAAAGGGGTAATGAGCAGTTCTTC. Its protein is CASSPGLERGNEQFF.

The chain uses TRBV25-1 and TRBJ1-6; D not certain. This CDR3 region has 15 residues. V lost 4 bases and J 8 bases, leaving 15 bases between the germline ends. Germline-derived CDR1 and CDR2 are MGHDK and SYGVNS. The CDR3 DNA reads as TGTGCCAGCAGTGTTTCGGGAGCCTCATATTCACCCCTCCACTTT. It yields the protein CASSVSGASYSPLHF.

The chain combines TRBV5-1 with TRBJ2-3; D might be TRBD2 (5 bases). Germline values: CDR1 SGHRS, CDR2 YFSETQ. V dropped 4 bases and J dropped 0 bases, with 12 bases sitting between them. There are 15 residues in the CDR3. The CDR3: CASSTSSASTDTQYF. The CDR3 region has the DNA TGCGCCAGCAGCACCAGTAGCGCTAGCACAGATACGCAGTATTTT.

This clone was counted once. Its ends do not fully match the called genes, so a read error is possible. V is TRBV2 and J is TRBJ2-7; D possibly corresponds to TRBD2 (6 bases). Germline V gene lookup returns CDR1 SNHLY and CDR2 FYNNEI. There are 13 residues in the CDR3. CDR3 sequence reads: CASSGGPGGNINF. The CDR3 DNA reads as TGTGCCAGCAGTGGGGGCCCAGGAGGGAATATAAACTTC. The whole variable domain, remainder taken from reference TRBV2 and TRBJ2-7, is EPEVTQTPSHQVTQMGQEVILRCVPISNHLYFYWYRQILGQKVEFLVSFYNNEISEKSEIFDDQFSVERPDGSNFTLKIRSTKLEDSAMYFCASSGGPGGNINFGPGTRLTVT.

This clone showed up just a few times. The rearrangement links TRBV5-4 to TRBJ2-5, with 7 positions matching TRBD2. Germline CDR1 is SGHNT and CDR2 is YYREEE (reference sequence). The V gene end was trimmed by 4 bases and the J gene end by 4 bases; junction bases not matched to a gene: 10. This CDR3 is 15 amino acids long. CDR3 region: CASSPGSGGGETQYF. The CDR3 DNA is TGTGCCAGCAGCCCTGGGTCGGGGGGAGGAGAGACCCAGTACTTC.

CDR3 sequence reads: CASSKRLGGHEQFF. Here the CDR3 DNA reads TGTGCCAGCAGCAAACGACTAGGGGGCCATGAGCAGTTCTTC. The chain is built from TRBV9 and TRBJ2-1, with D maybe TRBD1 (7 bases). The germline V gene has CDR1 SGDLS and CDR2 YYNGEE. V was trimmed by 4 bases and J by 8 bases, leaving 16 bases between them. This CDR3 spans 14 amino acids.

This CDR3 reads CASSSQGAWGEKLFF. CDR3 nucleotides: TGCGCCAGCAGCTCCCAGGGCGCTTGGGGTGAAAAACTGTTTTTT. The chain employs TRBV5-1 and TRBJ1-4; D possibly corresponds to TRBD1 (5 bases). The V end lost 3 bases, the J end lost 7 bases, and 16 bases lay between the germline ends. This CDR3 comprises 15 residues. Germline CDR1 reads SGHRS; CDR2 reads YFSETQ.

CDR3 sequence reads: CASSPTGADEKLFF. CDR3 coding DNA: TGCGCCAGCAGCCCGACAGGAGCCGATGAAAAACTGTTTTTT. V and J are TRBV5-1 and TRBJ1-4, with D possibly being TRBD1 (6 bases). Trimming shortened V by 4 bases and J by 6 bases, and 13 bases separated the two germline ends. The V gene's germline CDR1 is SGHRS and CDR2 YFSETQ. This CDR3 region has 14 residues.

Only a few counts were recorded for this clone. The chain is built from TRBV11-2 and TRBJ2-3; 7 positions agree with TRBD1. This CDR3 is built from 15 residues. The germline V gene has CDR1 SGHAT and CDR2 FQNNGV. V was clipped by 3 bases and J by 2 bases; unmatched bases: 5. The CDR3 DNA follows: TGTGCCAGCAGCTTCGACAGGGCACACACAGATACGCAGTATTTT. This sequence encodes CASSFDRAHTDTQYF.

The rearrangement joins TRBV5-1 to TRBJ2-3, with 14 bases fitting TRBD2. The CDR3 is made up of 18 amino acids. Trimming took 4 bases from V and 1 from J; bases not matched to a gene: 8. CDR1 SGHRS and CDR2 YFSETQ come from the germline V gene. The CDR3 DNA is TGCGCCAGCAGCAAAGGACTAGCGGGGGGACCTCGCACAGATACGCAGTATTTT. Translating gives CASSKGLAGGPRTDTQYF.

V usage is TRBV11-1 and J usage is TRBJ1-2; D uncertain. Per the germline V gene, CDR1 is SGHAT and CDR2 is FQDESV (reference sequence). V lost 6 bases to trimming and J lost 4 bases, with 9 bases between them. There are 12 residues in the CDR3. In DNA form, the CDR3 reads TGTGCCAGCAGTTCAGATGGCTATGGCTACACCTTC. Translating gives CASSSDGYGYTF.

V is TRBV29-1 and J is TRBJ1-2; TRBD1 agrees at 8 bases. The germline CDR1 and CDR2 sequences are SQVTM and ANQGSEA. The CDR3 runs to 12 residues. V dropped 5 bases and J dropped 3; count of bases not matched to a gene: 2. CDR3 sequence reads: CSVKDRDYGYTF. The CDR3 coding sequence is TGCAGCGTTAAGGACAGGGACTATGGCTACACCTTC.

The CDR3 is CASNNHGQPQHF. The DNA for the CDR3 is TGTGCCAGCAATAACCACGGTCAGCCCCAGCATTTT. The rearrangement uses TRBV6-6 and TRBJ1-5; no definite D call. The CDR3 runs 12 residues. Germline V gene data show CDR1 as MNHNY and CDR2 as SVGAGI (reference sequence). The V gene lost 7 bases and the J gene lost 6 bases, with 10 bases spanning the gap.

The rearrangement joins TRBV2 to TRBJ2-5, with D possibly TRBD1 on 6 matching bases. V shed 4 bases and J shed 3 bases, with 9 bases lying between them. The CDR3 has 13 residues. Germline CDR1 and CDR2: SNHLY and FYNNEI. CDR3 coding DNA: TGTGCCAGCAGTGGGGCAGGGGAAGAGACCCAGTACTTC. Encoded protein: CASSGAGEETQYF.

V usage is TRBV5-4 and J usage is TRBJ2-1, with TRBD2 matching 8 bases. J was trimmed by 8 bases and V by 2 bases; bases with no gene match: 9. CDR3 length equals 15 residues. CDR1 SGHNT and CDR2 YYREEE come from the germline V gene (reference sequence). The CDR3 DNA reads as TGTGCCAGCAGCTTTGACCGGGAGGGAGGGGATGAGCAGTTCTTC. The encoded protein is CASSFDREGGDEQFF.

V usage is TRBV7-3 and J usage is TRBJ2-3; no reliable D call. V was trimmed by 3 bases and J by 6 bases, leaving 10 bases between them. This CDR3 contains 13 residues. CDR1 is SGHTA, CDR2 FQGTGA, per germline. CDR3 loop: CASSLATVDTQYF. The CDR3 DNA reads as TGTGCCAGCAGCTTGGCGACTGTTGATACGCAGTATTTT. Looking up the rest from reference TRBV7-3 and TRBJ2-3 gives the full variable domain: GAGVSQTPSNKVTEKGKYVELRCDPISGHTALYWYRQSLGQGPEFLIYFQGTGAADDSGLPNDRFFAVRPEGSVSTLKIQRTERGDSAVYLCASSLATVDTQYFGPGTRLTVL.

The chain couples TRBV5-4 to TRBJ2-4; TRBD2 agrees at 13 bases. The CDR3 covers 19 residues. The germline V gene has CDR1 SGHNT and CDR2 YYREEE (reference sequence). V shed 5 bases, J shed 0 bases, and the junction held 11 bases outside the gene matches. CDR3 nucleotides: TGTGCCAGCAGGGATCAGGGACTAGCGGGGACAAGAGCCAAAAACATTCAGTACTTC. It encodes CASRDQGLAGTRAKNIQYF.

This clone was detected only once. The chain is built from TRBV7-8 and TRBJ1-1; tentatively, D is TRBD1 (6 bases). CDR1 and CDR2 (germline): SGHVS, FQNEAQ. The V and J ends lost 5 bases and 5 bases respectively, with 21 bases between them. The CDR3 runs 16 residues. The CDR3 spells CASSDRHGGPGTEAFF. CDR3 in DNA: TGTGCCAGCAGCGATCGGCACGGGGGGCCGGGAACTGAAGCTTTCTTT.

The J gene is TRBJ2-3, the V gene TRBV10-3; TRBD2 is a possible D gene (6 bases). V lost 6 bases and J lost 1, with 8 bases in between. Germline assignment: CDR1 ENHRY and CDR2 SYGVKD. This CDR3 is 13 amino acids long. The DNA of the CDR3 is TGTGCCATCAGGGGGGAGGGCACAGATACGCAGTATTTT. Protein sequence: CAIRGEGTDTQYF.

This chain uses TRBV5-1 with TRBJ1-1; maybe TRBD1 (6 bases). The CDR3 has 15 residues. Deletions cut 4 bases from V and 1 base from J, with 14 bases between. Germline CDR1 reads SGHRS; CDR2 reads YFSETQ. The CDR3 bases are TGCGCCAGCAGCCGAACCACAGGGCCGAACACTGAAGCTTTCTTT. Translated: CASSRTTGPNTEAFF.

This clone occurred once. The chain recombines TRBV29-1 with TRBJ1-5; 8 positions agree with TRBD1. Germline V lookup: CDR1 SQVTM, CDR2 ANQGSEA. This CDR3 is built from 13 residues. The trim removed 7 bases at V and 6 bases at J, leaving 8 bases unmatched. CDR3 residues: CSGVQGEGQPQHF. In DNA form, the CDR3 reads TGCAGCGGTGTACAGGGGGAAGGTCAGCCCCAGCATTTT.

This clone occurred once. This chain joins TRBV18 and TRBJ1-2, with 7 bases lining up with TRBD1. V lost 3 bases and J lost 1; bases outside the gene matches: 11. Germline V gene data show CDR1 as KGHSH and CDR2 as LQKENI. The CDR3 runs to 17 residues. The CDR3 here is CASSPERGPWINYGYTF. The CDR3 DNA sequence: TGTGCCAGCTCACCGGAAAGGGGGCCCTGGATTAACTATGGCTACACCTTC.

The rearrangement joins TRBV9 to TRBJ2-2; TRBD2 aligns across 7 bases. CDR1 and CDR2 (germline): SGDLS, YYNGEE. This CDR3 is 17 amino acids long. Trimming took 3 bases from V and 1 from J; bases not matched to a gene: 9. CDR3 in DNA: TGTGCCAGCAGCGCCCGGGGAGGGGCTAGGAACACCGGGGAGCTGTTTTTT. Translating gives CASSARGGARNTGELFF.